These 6 T cell receptor beta chains were sequenced from one sample in a study of T cell repertoires in cytomegalovirus infection. TCRdb reprocessed the reads with MiXCR, giving one entry per CDR3 protein. The data show approximately 600,000 distinct CDR3 sequences, with 40% seen just once and 48% held by the top ten. Their antigens remain unidentified. The input for sequencing was cultured PBMCs, taken from culture after CMV antigen stimulation. These receptors were obtained from a human donor in good health (CMV status not recorded). Some clones in this sample may be carry-over from other donors' samples.

The chain is built from TRBV6-2 or TRBV6-3 and TRBJ2-7; D remains unclear. The CDR3 extends over 13 amino acids. CDR1 is MNHEY, CDR2 SVGEGT, per germline. The V end lost 5 bases, the J end lost 0 bases, and 8 bases lay between the germline ends. CDR3 coding DNA: TGTGCCAGCAGTGAACCGGACTCCTACGAGCAGTACTTC. Its protein product is CASSEPDSYEQYF.

There are a few counts of this clonotype. The chain joins TRBV7-2 to TRBJ1-1, with D perhaps TRBD1 (5 bases). The CDR3 is 15 residues long. Germline CDR1 and CDR2: SGHTA and FQGNSA. The V end lost 3 bases, the J end lost 5 bases, and 16 bases lay between the germline ends. In nucleotides, the CDR3 is TGTGCCAGCAGCTTGGGGGGGGAAGGGCAAACTGAAGCTTTCTTT. This gives the protein CASSLGGEGQTEAFF.

This sequence joins TRBV19 and TRBJ2-6, with D perhaps TRBD2 (6 bases). Trimming removed 1 base at V and 2 bases at J, with 6 bases between. CDR3 size: 15 residues. Germline V gene sequence: CDR1 LNHDA, CDR2 SQIVND (reference sequence). The CDR3 sequence is CASSIGEAGANVLTF. CDR3 bases: TGTGCCAGTAGTATAGGGGAGGCTGGGGCCAACGTCCTGACTTTC.

This clonotype was counted a few times. The chain joins TRBV10-3 to TRBJ2-1, with a tentative D call TRBD2 (6 bases). The CDR3 is 14 residues long. Trimming removed 6 bases from V and 6 bases from J, with 15 bases in between. Germline CDR1 is ENHRY and CDR2 is SYGVKD. The CDR3 is CAIRPDWGGNEQFF. CDR3 bases: TGTGCCATCAGACCGGACTGGGGAGGCAATGAGCAGTTCTTC.

This clonotype came up many times. DNA for the CDR3: TGTGCCAGCAGCGCCCATCTCACCTCTCCGGGGGATACGCAGTATTTT. It codes for CASSAHLTSPGDTQYF. V is TRBV7-8 and J is TRBJ2-3, with D maybe TRBD2 (5 bases). The CDR3 runs to 16 residues. The germline V gene has CDR1 SGHVS and CDR2 FQNEAQ. Trimming removed 5 bases from V and 6 bases from J, with 21 bases in between.

The DNA for the CDR3 is TGTGCCAGCAGCCGAGATGCGGGTGGCTACACCTTC. This translates into CASSRDAGGYTF. V usage is TRBV7-2 and J usage is TRBJ1-2; no firm D call. V shed 5 bases and J shed 7 bases, with 11 bases lying between them. Germline V lookup: CDR1 SGHTA, CDR2 FQGNSA. The CDR3 contains 12 residues.